This T cell receptor (beta chain) was captured in a study of blood T cell repertoires in COVID-19. For the study at large: COVID-19 samples from acute and convalescent phases originated in the United States, Italy and Spain. Sources were T cells, B-cell-depleted T cells, or PBMCs; the material itself was cDNA or gDNA.

The germline V gene encodes CDR1 LGHDT and CDR2 YNNKEL (reference sequence). Trimming took 0 bases from V and 14 from J, leaving 11 bases between them. The CDR3 runs to 13 residues. TCRdb keeps only in-frame clones here, not all; method: immunoSEQ multiplex PCR. The sample consists of a few hundred thousand clones, more than 75% of them appearing once. This chain uses TRBV3-1 (or the pseudogene TRBV3-2) with TRBJ1-6; no firm D call. This receptor was obtained from a woman between 45 and 65 years old who had recovered from COVID-19. The sample consisted of peripheral blood. The chain's CDR3 is CASSQDPLQSLHF. The CDR3 region has the DNA TGTGCCAGCAGCCAAGATCCTTTACAGTCCCTCCACTTT.